A single sample is the source of the 24 T cell receptor beta chains below, sequenced in a study of PD-1 blockade in classical Hodgkin lymphoma. Only in-frame clones appear in the TCRdb table, and some are missing; sequencing was by immunoSEQ multiplex PCR. The repertoire holds tens of thousands of clones, 89% seen once, with less than 25% in the top ten. All the patients suffered relapse after autologous stem cell transplantation, and brentuximab vedotin exposure differed. The sequencing here drew on peripheral blood mononuclear cells (PBMCs), taken at baseline. These receptors were obtained from a human donor with classical Hodgkin lymphoma.

This rearrangement joins TRBV9 to TRBJ2-6, with D hard to call. The CDR3 contains 16 residues. Trimming took 0 bases from V and 2 from J, leaving 9 bases between them. CDR1 and CDR2 (germline): SGDLS, YYNGEE. CDR3 DNA sequence: TGTGCCAGCAGCGTAGAAGATGGGACTGGGGCCAACGTCCTGACTTTC. Amino acids: CASSVEDGTGANVLTF.

The chain recombines TRBV6-5 with TRBJ1-3; D uncertain. CDR3 size: 15 residues. CDR1 MNHEY and CDR2 SVGAGI come from the germline V gene. V shed 6 bases and J shed 0 bases, with 12 bases lying between them. The CDR3 DNA reads TGTGCCAGCAGCCTTGACCCGATCTCTGGAAACACCATATATTTT. Translated: CASSLDPISGNTIYF.

This clone has just one count. The rearrangement uses TRBV5-1 and TRBJ2-3; perhaps TRBD1 as D (5 bases). Germline V gene data show CDR1 as SGHRS and CDR2 as YFSETQ. Trimming took off 7 bases at V and 0 bases at J, with 18 bases between the two ends. The CDR3 is 16 residues long. The CDR3: CASRQGPSLSTDTQYF. CDR3 bases: TGCGCCAGCCGGCAGGGCCCATCCCTTAGCACAGATACGCAGTATTTT.

The chain joins TRBV5-1 to TRBJ2-7; TRBD1 matches 9 bases. Germline lookup yields CDR1 SGHRS and CDR2 YFSETQ. J gave up 2 bases and V 4 bases, and 4 bases lay outside the gene matches. The CDR3 consists of 14 residues. The CDR3 here is CASSSGTGTYEQYF. CDR3 sequence (DNA): TGCGCCAGCAGCAGCGGGACAGGGACCTACGAGCAGTACTTC.

The chain links TRBV5-6 to TRBJ2-1; TRBD2 matches at 11 bases. The CDR3 consists of 15 residues. The V segment lost 1 base and the J segment 8 bases; nucleotides outside the gene matches: 5. Germline V gives CDR1 SGHDT, CDR2 YYEEEE. The CDR3 DNA reads as TGTGCCAGCAGCTTGTTAGCGGGAGGGCCCGATGAGCAGTTCTTC. Its translation is CASSLLAGGPDEQFF. Full variable domain (outside the CDR3, taken from reference TRBV5-6 and TRBJ2-1): DAGVTQSPTHLIKTRGQQVTLRCSPKSGHDTVSWYQQALGQGPQFIFQYYEEEERQRGNFPDRFSGHQFPNYSSELNVNALLLGDSALYLCASSLLAGGPDEQFFGPGTRLTVL.

The chain recombines TRBV27 with TRBJ1-4; 7 nucleotides match TRBD1. The CDR3 covers 16 residues. Trimming removed 6 bases from V and 5 bases from J; junction bases left unmatched: 12. Germline assignment: CDR1 MNHEY and CDR2 SMNVEV (reference sequence). The CDR3 DNA sequence: TGTGCCAGCAGCCTTATTCGGGACAGAGACAATGAAAAACTGTTTTTT. This sequence encodes CASSLIRDRDNEKLFF.

The chain is built from TRBV6-5 and TRBJ2-7, with 10 positions matching TRBD2. This CDR3 has 13 amino acids. Germline V gene data show CDR1 as MNHEY and CDR2 as SVGAGI. The J segment lost 4 bases and the V segment lost 5 bases, leaving 2 bases of the junction unmatched. CDR3 nucleotides: TGTGCCAGCAGTGGGGGACTAGCGTACGAGCAGTACTTC. Translated: CASSGGLAYEQYF.

The gene calls are TRBV2 and TRBJ1-3; no clear D gene. CDR3 length equals 14 residues. Germline CDR1 and CDR2: SNHLY and FYNNEI. The V gene lost 1 base and the J gene lost 0 bases, with 4 bases spanning the gap. CDR3 region: CASSEVVSGNTIYF. CDR3 nucleotides: TGTGCCAGCAGTGAAGTGGTCTCTGGAAACACCATATATTTT. Combining the CDR3 with reference TRBV2 and TRBJ1-3 gives the whole variable domain EPEVTQTPSHQVTQMGQEVILRCVPISNHLYFYWYRQILGQKVEFLVSFYNNEISEKSEIFDDQFSVERPDGSNFTLKIRSTKLEDSAMYFCASSEVVSGNTIYFGEGSWLTVV.

The V gene is TRBV5-8, the J gene TRBJ1-2, with TRBD1 matching 8 bases. This CDR3 is built from 15 residues. Germline trimming cut 6 bases from V and 3 bases from J; bases unmatched to any gene: 10. Germline CDR1 SGHTS, CDR2 YDEGEE. CDR3 in amino acids: CASTPRPGGDYGYTF. Written as DNA, the CDR3 is TGTGCCAGCACCCCTCGGCCAGGGGGCGACTATGGCTACACCTTC.

This rearrangement joins TRBV5-4 to TRBJ2-1; TRBD1 is a possible D gene (5 bases). The length of the CDR3 is 12 residues. Per the germline V gene, CDR1 is SGHNT and CDR2 is YYREEE (reference sequence). V gave up 0 bases and J gave up 9 bases, with 7 bases separating them. CDR3 DNA: TGTGCCAGCAGCTTGGCTCAGGGTGAGCAGTTCTTC. As protein: CASSLAQGEQFF.

The sample holds one count of this clone. This rearrangement joins TRBV5-4 to TRBJ2-6, with D hard to call. V was shortened by 1 base and J by 2 bases, with 13 bases between the two germline ends. The germline gives CDR1 SGHNT, CDR2 YYREEE (reference sequence). The CDR3 has 17 amino acids. CDR3 protein: CASSLQSVRTGANVLTF. The CDR3 region has the DNA TGTGCCAGCAGCTTGCAGTCCGTGCGTACTGGGGCCAACGTCCTGACTTTC.

The chain couples TRBV4-3 to TRBJ2-2, with 11 bases fitting TRBD2. Germline V lookup: CDR1 LGHNA, CDR2 YSLEER. With 4 bases clipped from V and 2 bases from J, the junction kept 12 bases outside the gene matches. The CDR3 has 19 amino acids. CDR3 nucleotide sequence: TGCGCCAGCAGCCGAAGAATTTCTCTAGCGGGAGGAAACACCGGGGAGCTGTTTTTT. Translated, it gives CASSRRISLAGGNTGELFF.

This clone was seen a single time. The chain is built from TRBV11-2 and TRBJ1-1, with 7 positions matching TRBD1. This CDR3 is built from 15 residues. The trim removed 5 bases at V and 3 bases at J, leaving 9 bases unmatched. The germline V gene encodes CDR1 SGHAT and CDR2 FQNNGV. Here the CDR3 reads CASSHGTVEDTEAFF. The CDR3 region has the DNA TGTGCCAGCAGCCACGGGACAGTTGAAGACACTGAAGCTTTCTTT.

J is TRBJ2-5 and V is TRBV6-5, with D perhaps matching TRBD1 (6 bases). CDR3 length: 15 residues. V was cut by 5 bases and J by 1 base, with 14 bases left in between. Germline CDR1 reads MNHEY; CDR2 reads SVGAGI. The CDR3 DNA reads as TGTGCCAGCAGTCTCGAATGGGGGCTCCAAGAGACCCAGTACTTC. It specifies CASSLEWGLQETQYF.

The V call is TRBV5-1, the J call TRBJ1-1; weak D call: TRBD1 (5 bases). Germline V CDR1 and CDR2: SGHRS, YFSETQ. CDR3 length: 17 amino acids. V shed 0 bases and J shed 1 base, with 16 bases lying between them. CDR3 in amino acids: CASSLEEGGGTNTEAFF. The CDR3 DNA sequence: TGCGCCAGCAGCTTGGAGGAGGGAGGAGGGACGAACACTGAAGCTTTCTTT. Supplemented by reference TRBV5-1 and TRBJ1-1, the full variable domain reads KAGVTQTPRYLIKTRGQQVTLSCSPISGHRSVSWYQQTPGQGLQFLFEYFSETQRNKGNFPGRFSGRQFSNSRSEMNVSTLELGDSALYLCASSLEEGGGTNTEAFFGQGTRLTVV.

The V call is TRBV5-4, the J call TRBJ2-1, with 9 positions matching TRBD2. Trimming cost V 6 bases and J 9 bases; bases outside gene matches: 10. CDR3 length: 14 residues. Germline V gene data show CDR1 as SGHNT and CDR2 as YYREEE (reference sequence). The CDR3 region has the DNA TGTGCCAGCACCTGGGTTGCGGGAGGGGGTGAGCAGTTCTTC. Translation: CASTWVAGGGEQFF.

The rearrangement uses TRBV28 and TRBJ2-7; TRBD1 matches 10 bases. The ends lost 11 bases at V and 4 bases at J; junction bases unmatched: 14. The CDR3 is 15 amino acids. Germline CDR1 MDHEN, CDR2 SYDVKM. The DNA for the CDR3 is TGTGCCGCCCATAGCGGGACAGGGGAACTTTACGAGCAGTACTTC. This encodes CAAHSGTGELYEQYF. Full variable domain (remainder filled in from reference TRBV28 and TRBJ2-7): DVKVTQSSRYLVKRTGEKVFLECVQDMDHENMFWYRQDPGLGLRLIYFSYDVKMKEKGDIPEGYSVSREKKERFSLILESASTNQTSMYLCAAHSGTGELYEQYFGPGTRLTVT.

This chain links TRBV29-1 with TRBJ2-2; D is possibly TRBD2 (6 bases). Germline CDR1 is SQVTM and CDR2 is ANQGSEA. Deletions cut 7 bases from V and 6 bases from J, with 18 bases between. The CDR3 runs to 14 residues. The CDR3 DNA reads TGCAGCGCATTAAGTGGACTAATGGCCGGGGAGCTGTTTTTT. Translating it yields CSALSGLMAGELFF.

J is TRBJ2-7 and V is TRBV5-6, with 11 bases identical to TRBD2. CDR3 length: 16 residues. Looked up from germline, CDR1 is SGHDT and CDR2 is YYEEEE. The V and J ends lost 4 bases and 4 bases, in that order; junction bases with no gene match: 10. CDR3 nucleotides: TGTGCCAGCAGCCTGGTTAGCGGGAGGGCCAGGTACGAGCAGTACTTC. As protein: CASSLVSGRARYEQYF. The full variable domain, with the rest looked up from reference TRBV5-6 and TRBJ2-7, is DAGVTQSPTHLIKTRGQQVTLRCSPKSGHDTVSWYQQALGQGPQFIFQYYEEEERQRGNFPDRFSGHQFPNYSSELNVNALLLGDSALYLCASSLVSGRARYEQYFGPGTRLTVT.

This clone occurred once. The chain links TRBV30 to TRBJ1-4, with D maybe TRBD1 (6 bases). The CDR3 totals 13 residues. Trimming took 3 bases from V and 7 from J, leaving 12 bases between them. Germline lookup yields CDR1 GTSNPN and CDR2 SVGIG (reference sequence). The CDR3 reads CAWRMQGIEKLFF. CDR3 nucleotide sequence: TGTGCCTGGAGGATGCAGGGGATTGAAAAACTGTTTTTT.

This chain links TRBV10-1 with TRBJ1-1, with unresolved D. V shed 3 bases and J shed 1 base, with 6 bases lying between them. Per germline, CDR1 WNHNN and CDR2 SYGVQD (reference sequence). This CDR3 has 13 amino acids. This CDR3 is CASSERGNTEAFF. The CDR3, as DNA: TGCGCCAGCAGTGAACGCGGGAACACTGAAGCTTTCTTT.

The CDR3 region is CASSFGDNYEQYF. For the CDR3, the DNA is TGTGCCAGCAGCTTCGGGGATAACTACGAGCAGTACTTC. This chain uses TRBV7-6 with TRBJ2-5; D perhaps matches TRBD2 (5 bases). The assigned J gene may be wrong: the sequence end matches TRBJ2-7 better. There are 13 residues in the CDR3. CDR1 is SGHVS and CDR2 is FNYEAQ in the germline V gene.

The chain carries TRBV30 and TRBJ2-7; D perhaps matches TRBD2 (5 bases). There are 15 residues in the CDR3. Trimming shortened V by 0 bases and J by 6 bases, and 18 bases separated the two germline ends. Germline V gene lookup returns CDR1 GTSNPN and CDR2 SVGIG (reference sequence). CDR3 nucleotide sequence: TGTGCCTGGAGTGTACAAGAAAATCGTCGGGGCGAGCAGTACTTC. Its translation: CAWSVQENRRGEQYF.

V and J are TRBV29-1 and TRBJ2-5, with no clear D. This CDR3 spans 14 amino acids. V was trimmed by 4 bases and J by 5 bases, leaving 17 bases between them. The germline V gene encodes CDR1 SQVTM and CDR2 ANQGSEA. The DNA of the CDR3 is TGCAGCGTTGGGACGTCCCCCAGGCTGGAGACCCAGTACTTC. Translating it yields CSVGTSPRLETQYF.